This section outlines one T cell receptor beta chain sequence together with its context. TCRdb's table, derived via immunoSEQ multiplex PCR, lists solely in-frame clones and lacks some. Counted here are 150,000 to 200,000 clones, about nine tenths occurring once; the ten biggest clones make up around 7%. The sample belongs to a study of blood T cell repertoires in COVID-19. Study-level information: Material from acute and convalescent COVID-19 was sourced from the United States, Italy and Spain. In each case, the material was cDNA or gDNA derived from T cells, B-cell-depleted T cells, or PBMCs.

This CDR3 region has 17 residues. From germline, CDR1 is SGHVS and CDR2 FNYEAQ. Trimming took off 5 bases at V and 0 bases at J, with 17 bases between the two ends. This receptor was taken from a man between 40 and 49 years old with acute or convalescent COVID-19. The sample taken for sequencing was peripheral blood. The rearrangement links TRBV7-6 to TRBJ1-3; D might be TRBD1 (6 bases). CDR3 sequence reads: CASSTFRGAGSGNTIYF. The CDR3 DNA reads TGTGCCAGCAGCACCTTTCGGGGGGCCGGCTCTGGAAACACCATATATTTT.